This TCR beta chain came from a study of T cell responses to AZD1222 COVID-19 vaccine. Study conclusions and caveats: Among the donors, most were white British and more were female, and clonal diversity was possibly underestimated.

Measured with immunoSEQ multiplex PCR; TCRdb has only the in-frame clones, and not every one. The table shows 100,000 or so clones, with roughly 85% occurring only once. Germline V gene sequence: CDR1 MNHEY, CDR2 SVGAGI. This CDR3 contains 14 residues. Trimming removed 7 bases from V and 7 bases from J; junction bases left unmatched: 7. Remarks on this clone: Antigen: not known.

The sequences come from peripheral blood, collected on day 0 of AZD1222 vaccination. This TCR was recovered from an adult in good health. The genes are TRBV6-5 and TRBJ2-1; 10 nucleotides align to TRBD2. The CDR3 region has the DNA TGTGCCAGCACCCTAGCGGGAGCGGGAAATGAGCAGTTCTTC. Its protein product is CASTLAGAGNEQFF.